This T cell receptor (beta chain) was captured in a study of shared clonotypes between healthy human individuals. The CDR3 extends over 15 amino acids. Germline V gives CDR1 SNHLY, CDR2 FYNNEI. Between the trimmed V and J ends, which lost 3 bases and 0 bases, there was a span of 10 bases. It was across several immunoSEQ plates that each subset's genomic DNA was evenly split. In the source study's methods: There were no quality scores in the junction-only immunoSEQ sequences, so filtering differed. Measured with immunoSEQ multiplex PCR; TCRdb has only the in-frame clones, and not every one. V, J and clone size are those of that table, while D and trimming were read from the DNA. The repertoire includes around 500,000 clones, about 79% of them detected once, and 10% to 15% sits in the top ten. Approximately 90 million PBMCs went into genomic DNA for unsorted samples.

The sequenced sample consisted of PBMCs. The TCR was taken from a woman in her forties in good health. Some clones in this sample may be carry-over from other donors' samples. This sequence joins TRBV2 and TRBJ2-3; tentatively, D is TRBD2 (7 bases). The CDR3 is CASSDGGPSTDTQYF. The CDR3 coding sequence is TGTGCCAGCAGTGACGGGGGGCCAAGCACAGATACGCAGTATTTT.